This T cell receptor beta chain comes out of a study of OX40 agonist ivuxolimab in advanced cancers. Study overall: Every 2 weeks, patients got intravenous ivuxolimab at one of six dose levels (0.01-10 mg/kg). Earlier treatment with anti-PD-1, anti-PD-L1 or anti-CTLA-4 was permitted, and 35% to 40% had received some. General study results and limits: Mean expanded clone counts were higher in CD8+ than CD4+ T cells.

Assay used: immunoSEQ multiplex PCR; TCRdb lists only in-frame clones, some missing. The sample lists 39,000 or so clones; 80% to 90% were seen once. The V end was cut by 0 bases, the J end by 2 bases, with 13 bases between. Germline V gene lookup returns CDR1 SGHNT and CDR2 YENEEA. CDR3 length equals 16 residues. In regard to this clone: What it binds is unknown.

The starting material was CD4+ or CD8+ T cells sorted from blood, obtained in a trial of the OX40 agonist ivuxolimab. This TCR was recovered from an adult with an advanced solid tumor such as melanoma, head and neck, liver or kidney cancer. The J gene is TRBJ1-1, the V gene TRBV11-3, with a tentative D call TRBD1 (6 bases). Here the CDR3 DNA reads TGTGCCAGCAGCTTAGATGGCAGGGGAGGTAACACTGAAGCTTTCTTT. It yields the protein CASSLDGRGGNTEAFF.